This TCR beta chain stems from a study of shared clonotypes between healthy human individuals. Every subset had its genomic DNA shared out evenly among several immunoSEQ plates. Some 30,000 T cell genomes, or approximately 190 ng DNA, went into the sorted-subset replicate PCRs. Clones were sequenced by immunoSEQ multiplex PCR, and TCRdb holds only the in-frame ones, with some missing. The repertoire consists of about 2.3 million clones, with approximately 93% occurring once and the leading ten covering under 0.45%. Losses at the gene ends were 2 bases for V and 8 bases for J; bases not matched to a gene: 5. The CDR3 is made up of 14 amino acids. CDR1 is MNHEY and CDR2 is SVGAGI in the germline V gene. Study-wide results and limits: Among donors, the sharing of clonotypes was expected to be influenced by sequencing depth. Several donors held approximately 4.5% of naive CD4 clonotypes in common.

About this clone itself: Its antigen is unidentified.

What was sequenced was naive CD4+ T cells from PBMCs. Subset: CD45RA+ positively selected. V usage is TRBV6-5 and J usage is TRBJ1-2, with 10 nucleotides matching TRBD1. The sequence derives from a man in his late teens or twenties in good health. Some clones in this sample may be carry-over from other donors' samples. The CDR3 bases are TGTGCCAGCAGTTACCGGGACAGGGGTGGCGGCTACACCTTC. This codes for CASSYRDRGGGYTF.